A selection of T cell receptor beta chains follows, all from one sample in a study of blood T cells in healthy people across ages. TCRdb analysed the 5' RACE reads with MiXCR anew, one entry per CDR3 protein. The data hold more than 800,000 distinct CDR3 sequences, with under 35% observed a single time. Source material: blood. These receptors were obtained from a woman of 80 years or more in good health. Each CDR3 is given with its conserved first and last residue. A D gene is named only where the DNA matches it firmly. Some rows have no size entry. The others give once, few or many, or a class for an expanded clone.

V gene,D gene,clone size,J gene,CDR3 DNA,CDR3 protein
TRBV10-1,TRBD1,.,TRBJ2-3,TGCGTCAGCAGTGGGGAAAGAGGACAGGTGGGGCCAGATACGCAGTATTTT,CVSSGERGQVGPDTQYF
TRBV12-3/TRBV12-4,.,few,TRBJ1-2,TGTGCCAGCAGTTTCAGCGGACAGAACGGCTATGGCTACACCTTC,CASSFSGQNGYGYTF
TRBV20-1,.,many,TRBJ1-6,TGCAGTGCTATCCCGGGGGGGGCTGGCGATTCACCCCTCCACTTT,CSAIPGGAGDSPLHF
TRBV30,.,.,TRBJ2-3,TGTGCCTGGACCCCGCTACGAGATACGCAGTATTTT,CAWTPLRDTQYF
TRBV2,.,many,TRBJ2-2,TGTGCCAGCAGTGAAGGGAACACCGGGGAGCTGTTTTTT,CASSEGNTGELFF
TRBV2,TRBD2,few,TRBJ2-3,TGTGCCAGCAGTCCCGCGGGGGTTAGCACAGATACGCAGTATTTT,CASSPAGVSTDTQYF
TRBV20-1,.,.,TRBJ1-2,TGCAGTGCTAGAGATCTCCCCGCGGATGGCTACACCTTC,CSARDLPADGYTF
TRBV29-1,.,many,TRBJ1-2,TGCAGCGTTGAACGGGGGGCCTCTAACTATGGCTACACCTTC,CSVERGASNYGYTF
TRBV6-6,TRBD2,many,TRBJ2-1,TGTGCCAGCAGTTACTCCGCGGGGGGAAGAACCAATGAGCAGTTCTTC,CASSYSAGGRTNEQFF
TRBV12-3/TRBV12-4,.,.,TRBJ1-6,TGTGCCAGCAGTTTCGATTATAATTCACCCCTCCACTTT,CASSFDYNSPLHF
TRBV7-2,.,many,TRBJ2-7,TGTGCCAGCAGGTGGGGGGCTTCCTACGAGCAGTACTTC,CASRWGASYEQYF
TRBV29-1,TRBD1,once,TRBJ2-7,TGCAGCGCCCGCCCCGGGACAGGATCCGGCGAGCAGTACTTC,CSARPGTGSGEQYF
TRBV6-6,.,.,TRBJ2-1,TGTGCCAGCAGCCGCTCCGGAGGGTTCCCCTACAATGAGCAGTTCTTC,CASSRSGGFPYNEQFF
TRBV6-1,.,.,TRBJ2-1,TGTGCCAGCAGTGTCCAACACGGCGGGCCGGACAATGAGCAGTTCTTC,CASSVQHGGPDNEQFF
TRBV5-1,.,.,TRBJ2-3,TGCGCCAGCAGCTTGCGGGAAGGGTTGAACACAGATACGCAGTATTTT,CASSLREGLNTDTQYF
TRBV5-1,.,.,TRBJ2-2,TGCGCCAGTGATCAGGGGATGAACACCGGGGAGCTGTTTTTT,CASDQGMNTGELFF
TRBV29-1,.,many,TRBJ2-3,TGCAGCGTTGTTTGGCGCGGCACAGATACGCAGTATTTT,CSVVWRGTDTQYF
TRBV7-6,.,few,TRBJ1-1,TGTGCCAGCAGCCAGATGGCACTGAACACTGAAGCTTTCTTT,CASSQMALNTEAFF
TRBV29-1,.,many,TRBJ1-2,TGCAGCGTTGAAGAGACGGTTAACTATGGCTACACCTTC,CSVEETVNYGYTF
TRBV7-9,TRBD1,few,TRBJ1-1,TGTGCCAGCAGCCGAATGGTGGGACAGACCGCTGAAGCTTTCTTT,CASSRMVGQTAEAFF
TRBV20-1,.,.,TRBJ2-1,TGCAGTGCTAGACCCACTATAGGCACCTACAATGAGCAGTTCTTC,CSARPTIGTYNEQFF
TRBV7-2,TRBD2,many,TRBJ2-7,TGTGCCAGCAGCTTAGGACTAGCGGGGGGGGCCTACGAGCAGTACTTC,CASSLGLAGGAYEQYF
TRBV27,TRBD1,.,TRBJ1-4,TGTGCCAGCAGTAAAACAGGGGCACCAACTAATGAAAAACTGTTTTTT,CASSKTGAPTNEKLFF
TRBV30,.,many,TRBJ2-3,TGTGCCTGGACGGGTGTTGGCACAGATACGCAGTATTTT,CAWTGVGTDTQYF
TRBV18,.,many,TRBJ2-1,TGTGCCAGCTCACCACCAGGGGTAATCGATGAGCAGTTCTTC,CASSPPGVIDEQFF
TRBV7-6,TRBD1,.,TRBJ2-7,TGTGCCAGCAGCCCTCGACAGGGGGTCTCGTACGAGCAGTACTTC,CASSPRQGVSYEQYF
TRBV5-5,TRBD2,.,TRBJ2-3,TGTGCCAGCAGCTTGGAGGCTAGCGGGGGGCCTACAGATACGCAGTATTTT,CASSLEASGGPTDTQYF
TRBV4-2,TRBD2,many,TRBJ2-3,TGTGCCAGCAGCCGTAGCGGGGGGGCCCTCACAGATACGCAGTATTTT,CASSRSGGALTDTQYF
TRBV18,.,once,TRBJ1-6,TGTGCCAGCTCGCTCGGCAGGCCGTCACCCCTCCACTTT,CASSLGRPSPLHF
TRBV12-3/TRBV12-4,.,.,TRBJ2-4,TGTGCCAGCACGTCCGGGTCTCGAGCCAAAAACATTCAGTACTTC,CASTSGSRAKNIQYF
TRBV27,.,.,TRBJ2-1,TGTGCCAGCAGCCTAGGAAGGCGCTCCTACAATGAGCAGTTCTTC,CASSLGRRSYNEQFF
TRBV4-3,TRBD1,.,TRBJ2-2,TGCGCCAGCAGCCAATATCCTCCGGGACAGGGGAACACCGGGGAGCTGTTTTTT,CASSQYPPGQGNTGELFF
TRBV5-1,.,many,TRBJ1-2,TGCGCCAGCGCACAGAGCTTTAACTATGGCTACACCTTC,CASAQSFNYGYTF
TRBV15,TRBD1,few,TRBJ2-2,TGTGCCACCAGCAGTAACATAGGACAGGGAGCCGGGGAGCTGTTTTTT,CATSSNIGQGAGELFF
TRBV28,TRBD2,few,TRBJ2-5,TGTGCCAGCAGGGAGGGACTAGTTGGTGAGACCCAGTACTTC,CASREGLVGETQYF
TRBV7-2,.,.,TRBJ1-2,TGTGCCAGCAGCTTAACAGAGTATAACTATGGCTACACCTTC,CASSLTEYNYGYTF
TRBV7-2,.,.,TRBJ1-2,TGTGCCAGCAGCCCCCGGGACGGAAGGAATGGCTACACCTTC,CASSPRDGRNGYTF
TRBV7-2,.,many,TRBJ1-6,TGTGCCAGCAGCCTCCGGACGGGTTCACCCCTCCACTTT,CASSLRTGSPLHF
TRBV12-3/TRBV12-4,.,once,TRBJ2-2,TGTGCCAGCAGCCTACCCAGGGTCGTCGACACCGGGGAGCTGTTTTTT,CASSLPRVVDTGELFF
TRBV9,TRBD1,.,TRBJ2-5,TGTGCCAGCAGCGTAGTGGGGACAGGGAAAGGAGAGACCCAGTACTTC,CASSVVGTGKGETQYF
TRBV20-1,.,many,TRBJ1-2,TGCAGTGCGCAAGGACCTAAAGGGGGCTACACCTTC,CSAQGPKGGYTF
TRBV7-2,TRBD2,few,TRBJ2-2,TGTGCCAGCAGCTCCGCTAGCGGGGGGGGGAACACCGGGGAGCTGTTTTTT,CASSSASGGGNTGELFF
TRBV21-1,.,.,TRBJ1-5,TGTGCCAGCAGCAAGTTAGGACAGGGCAGAAGCGAACCTAGCGGTCAGCCCCAGCATTTT,CASSKLGQGRSEPSGQPQHF
TRBV5-4,TRBD1,many,TRBJ2-5,TGTGCCAGCAGCTTGGAGACAGGGGATAAGGAGACCCAGTACTTC,CASSLETGDKETQYF
TRBV11-3,TRBD2,.,TRBJ2-4,TGTGCCGGCAGCCGCCCGACTAGCGGGGGAATTCAGTACTTC,CAGSRPTSGGIQYF
TRBV6-2/TRBV6-3,.,.,TRBJ2-7,TGTGCCAGCAGTGCTTCCGTCTACAGGGATGGGACCTACGAGCAGTACTTC,CASSASVYRDGTYEQYF
TRBV18,TRBD2,.,TRBJ2-3,TGTGCCAGCTCACCCTTAGCGGGGGGGCTAAGAGATACGCAGTATTTT,CASSPLAGGLRDTQYF
TRBV5-1,.,.,TRBJ1-1,TGCGCCAGCAGCTTGTCGTTATCGAACACTGAAGCTTTCTTT,CASSLSLSNTEAFF
TRBV18,TRBD2,.,TRBJ2-3,TGTGCCAGCTCCAGGACTAGTTCCGATACGCAGTATTTT,CASSRTSSDTQYF
TRBV10-3,.,once,TRBJ1-5,TGTGCCATCAGTGAGGGCTTTGCGTCCCAGGTACTCTATAGCAATCAGCCCCAGCATTTT,CAISEGFASQVLYSNQPQHF
TRBV29-1,.,many,TRBJ1-4,TGCAGCGTTAGAGACCCCACGGGAAATGAAAAACTGTTTTTT,CSVRDPTGNEKLFF
TRBV12-3/TRBV12-4,.,many,TRBJ2-4,TGTGCCAGCAGTTTCGGTTTGGCAGCTCTAGCCAAAAACATTCAGTACTTC,CASSFGLAALAKNIQYF
TRBV12-3/TRBV12-4,TRBD2,many,TRBJ2-3,TGTGCCAGCAGTTTAGCGGGAGGGAGCGCAGATACGCAGTATTTT,CASSLAGGSADTQYF
TRBV12-3/TRBV12-4,.,many,TRBJ2-3,TGTGCCAGCTATAGGAGCGATGCAGATACGCAGTATTTT,CASYRSDADTQYF
TRBV27,.,few,TRBJ2-1,TGTGCCAGCAGACAACCCCAGGGTAGCTCCTACAATGAGCAGTTCTTC,CASRQPQGSSYNEQFF